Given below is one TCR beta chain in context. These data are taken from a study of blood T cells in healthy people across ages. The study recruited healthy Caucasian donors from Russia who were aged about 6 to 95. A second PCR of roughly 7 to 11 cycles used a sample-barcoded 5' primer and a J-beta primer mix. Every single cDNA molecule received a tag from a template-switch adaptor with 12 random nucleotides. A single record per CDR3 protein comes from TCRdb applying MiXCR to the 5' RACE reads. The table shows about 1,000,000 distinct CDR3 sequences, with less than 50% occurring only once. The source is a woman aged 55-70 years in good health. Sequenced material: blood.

The CDR3 sequence is CASPGHPGKADTQYF. CDR3 in DNA: TGTGCCAGCCCGGGACACCCTGGCAAGGCAGATACGCAGTATTTT. The gene calls are TRBV2 and TRBJ2-3; possibly TRBD1 for D (6 bases). The CDR3 extends over 15 amino acids. CDR1 and CDR2 (germline): SNHLY, FYNNEI. Trimming removed 8 bases from V and 4 bases from J, with 19 bases in between.